This T cell receptor (beta chain) was sequenced for a study of shared clonotypes between healthy human individuals. General observations from the study: It was expected that sequencing depth would affect clonotype sharing among donors. For naive CD4 cells, roughly 4.6% of clonotypes were shared across several donors.

With regard to this clone: The antigen remains undetermined.

Germline-derived CDR1 and CDR2 are MNHEY and SMNVEV (reference sequence). The CDR3 is 15 amino acids. Trimming removed 8 bases from V and 0 bases from J; junction bases left unmatched: 7. The assay was immunoSEQ multiplex PCR, and TCRdb's table has in-frame clones only and misses some. The data show about 1.1 million clones, with around 82% seen just once and approximately 0.5% held by the top ten. This chain links TRBV27 with TRBJ2-4, with 7 bases aligning to TRBD2. The origin of this receptor is a young man in good health. Some clones in this sample may be carry-over from other donors' samples. Sequences were obtained from memory CD4+ T cells from PBMCs. Subset in this sample: CD45RA-negative fraction. CDR3 loop: CASGQIAGAKNIQYF. CDR3 DNA: TGTGCCAGCGGCCAAATAGCGGGAGCCAAAAACATTCAGTACTTC.